The 8 T cell receptor beta chains below come from one sample, sequenced in a study of T cell responses to AZD1222 COVID-19 vaccine. Libraries were prepared by immunoSEQ multiplex PCR; TCRdb keeps only in-frame clonotypes and omits some of them. The sample consists of just under 150,000 clones, roughly 84% of them appearing once. Specimen: peripheral blood, collected 28 days after the second AZD1222 dose. Receptor source: an adult who received the AZD1222 COVID-19 vaccine.

The chain recombines TRBV11-2 with TRBJ1-2, with D unresolved. Between the trimmed V and J ends, which lost 3 bases and 2 bases, there was a span of 10 bases. CDR3 length: 14 amino acids. CDR1 is SGHAT and CDR2 is FQNNGV in the germline V gene. CDR3 protein: CASSFRIENYGYTF. For the CDR3, the DNA is TGTGCCAGCAGCTTTCGAATAGAGAACTATGGCTACACCTTC.

This chain uses TRBV2 with TRBJ2-1; TRBD2 matches at 8 bases. This CDR3 region has 16 residues. After removal of 8 bases from V and 6 bases from J, the junction contained 15 bases not matched to a gene. Germline V gives CDR1 SNHLY, CDR2 FYNNEI. The CDR3 here is CASCPWGAGGLNEQFF. CDR3 nucleotides: TGTGCCAGCTGCCCCTGGGGGGCGGGGGGACTCAATGAGCAGTTCTTC.

This sequence joins TRBV27 and TRBJ2-7, with TRBD1 as a possible D gene (6 bases). The germline V gene encodes CDR1 MNHEY and CDR2 SMNVEV (reference sequence). The ends were cut back, 6 bases at V and 2 bases at J, with 11 bases in the middle. The CDR3 length is 13 residues. The DNA of the CDR3 is TGTGCCAGCAGAGAAGGACAGCCCTACGAGCAGTACTTC. Amino acids: CASREGQPYEQYF.

Here the CDR3 DNA reads TGTGCCAGCAGTTTATCGAGGTGGAGGAAGGGTGCAACTAATGAAAAACTGTTTTTT. Amino acids: CASSLSRWRKGATNEKLFF. This chain joins TRBV27 and TRBJ1-4; D is ambiguous. Per germline, CDR1 MNHEY and CDR2 SMNVEV (reference sequence). The CDR3 extends over 19 amino acids. The germline V and J ends were trimmed by 0 bases and 0 bases, with 17 bases remaining between them.

This clone was observed once. The gene calls are TRBV27 and TRBJ2-7; 7 bases align to TRBD2. CDR3 length equals 13 residues. V lost 7 bases and J lost 2; bases outside the gene matches: 5. Per germline, CDR1 MNHEY and CDR2 SMNVEV (reference sequence). CDR3 amino acids: CASKAGRTYEQYF. Here the CDR3 DNA reads TGTGCCAGCAAAGCGGGGAGGACCTACGAGCAGTACTTC.

The chain couples TRBV2 to TRBJ2-7, with D possibly called TRBD1 or TRBD2 (6 bases each). The CDR3 loop spans 16 amino acids. Germline values: CDR1 SNHLY, CDR2 FYNNEI. Trimming left V 3 bases short and J 7 bases short, with 22 bases between. DNA of the CDR3: TGTGCCAGCAGTGAGACGGGGGCAGTCTATGCGGGGGAGCAGTACTTC. It is translated as CASSETGAVYAGEQYF.

This clone was counted once. V and J are TRBV2 and TRBJ1-4; the D gene is possibly TRBD1 (6 bases). The CDR3 sequence is 14 residues long. Germline lookup yields CDR1 SNHLY and CDR2 FYNNEI. Trimming removed 6 bases at V and 8 bases at J, with 16 bases between. The CDR3 coding sequence is TGTGCCAGCAGGCTTCAGGGGATTGGGGAAAAACTGTTTTTT. This encodes CASRLQGIGEKLFF.

As regards this clone: In the same sample, other DNA sequences code for this CDR3. The rearrangement links TRBV6-5 to TRBJ1-1; D gene unclear. Germline V CDR1 and CDR2: MNHEY, SVGAGI. Trimming took 0 bases from V and 3 from J, leaving 8 bases between them. The CDR3 loop spans 14 amino acids. CDR3 sequence: CASSYSGGYTEAFF. In DNA, the CDR3 is TGTGCCAGCAGTTACTCGGGCGGATACACTGAAGCTTTCTTT.